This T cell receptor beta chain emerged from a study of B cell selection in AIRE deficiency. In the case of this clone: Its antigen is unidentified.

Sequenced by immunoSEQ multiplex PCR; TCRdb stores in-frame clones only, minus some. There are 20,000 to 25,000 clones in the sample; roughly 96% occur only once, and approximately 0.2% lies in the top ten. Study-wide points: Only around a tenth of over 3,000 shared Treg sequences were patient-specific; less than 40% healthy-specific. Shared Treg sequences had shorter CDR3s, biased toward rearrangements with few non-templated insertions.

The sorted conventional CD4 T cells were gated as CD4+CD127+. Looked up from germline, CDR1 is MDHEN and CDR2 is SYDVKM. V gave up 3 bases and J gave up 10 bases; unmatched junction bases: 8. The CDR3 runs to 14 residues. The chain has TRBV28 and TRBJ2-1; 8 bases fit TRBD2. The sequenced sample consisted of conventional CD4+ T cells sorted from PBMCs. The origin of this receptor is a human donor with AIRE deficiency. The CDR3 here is CASSFSGGRLEQFF. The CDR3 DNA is TGTGCCAGCAGTTTTTCGGGCGGGAGGTTAGAGCAGTTCTTC.